This is a list of T cell receptor beta chains from one sample in a study of blood T cell repertoires in COVID-19. Repertoires were generated with immunoSEQ multiplex PCR, while TCRdb's copy carries only in-frame clones and drops some. The sample records 20,000 to 25,000 clones, 70% to 90% being singletons. The sample consisted of peripheral blood. The receptors derive from a human donor with active COVID-19. The donor label of this sample is uncertain. CDR3s include the opening cysteine and the closing phenylalanine or tryptophan. The D gene is left open where the match is weak. The listing skips clone size in some rows; elsewhere it reads once, few, many or a size class.

.,14,TRBJ1-3,TRBV18,TRBD1,TGTGCCAGCTCACCCGGACAGGGAGCCAACACCATATATTTT,CASSPGQGANTIYF
.,17,TRBJ2-2,TRBV4-3,TRBD1,TGCGCCAGCAGCCAAGCGAGCGCAGGGGGCAGGACCGGGGAGCTGTTTTTT,CASSQASAGGRTGELFF
.,15,TRBJ1-2,TRBV19,TRBD1,TGTGCCAGTAGTATCCGGACAGGTAGTAACTATGGCTACACCTTC,CASSIRTGSNYGYTF
.,14,TRBJ2-2,TRBV13,.,TGTGCCAGCAGCTTCCTTCCCAACACCGGGGAGCTGTTTTTT,CASSFLPNTGELFF
once,12,TRBJ2-7,TRBV6-5,.,TGTGCCAGCAGTTTAATCGGGTCCGAGCAGTACTTC,CASSLIGSEQYF
.,14,TRBJ2-5,TRBV9,TRBD2,TGTGCCAGCAGCCTAGGACTAGCCCCGGAGACCCAGTACTTC,CASSLGLAPETQYF
.,15,TRBJ1-1,TRBV11-3,.,TGTGCCAGCAGCTTAGAGGGGGGGTCAAACACTGAAGCTTTCTTT,CASSLEGGSNTEAFF
.,10,TRBJ1-2,TRBV20-1,.,TGCAGTGCTAGAGAGGCCAGGGTCACCTTC,CSAREARVTF
.,13,TRBJ2-1,TRBV6-5,TRBD1,TGTGCCAGCAGGGGACAGGGTCGGGATGAGCAGTTCTTC,CASRGQGRDEQFF
once,14,TRBJ1-1,TRBV11-1,.,TGTGCCAGCAGCTTTCGGGGGACCTTCGGGGAAGCTTTCTTT,CASSFRGTFGEAFF
.,15,TRBJ2-2,TRBV7-9,TRBD2,TGTGCCAGCAGCTGGACTAGCGGCAACACCGGGGAGCTGTTTTTT,CASSWTSGNTGELFF
once,15,TRBJ2-5,TRBV19,TRBD2,TGTGCCAGTAGTCCAGGACTAGCGGGAGGTGAGACCCAGTACTTC,CASSPGLAGGETQYF
.,15,TRBJ1-4,TRBV6-6,.,TGTGCCAGCAGTTACTCCCCAGGGATGAATGAAAAACTGTTTTTT,CASSYSPGMNEKLFF
.,12,TRBJ1-4,TRBV12-3/TRBV12-4,.,TGTGCCAGCAGTTTAAGGGGTGAAAAACTGTTTTTT,CASSLRGEKLFF
.,15,TRBJ2-1,TRBV7-2,.,TGTGCCAGCAGCCTCGGCGGAAACGTCTACAATGAGCAGTTCTTC,CASSLGGNVYNEQFF
.,11,TRBJ2-1,TRBV6-5,.,TGTGCGTCCCGCTCCTACAATGAGCAGTTCTTC,CASRSYNEQFF
.,17,TRBJ1-5,TRBV6-2/TRBV6-3,TRBD1,TGTGCCAGCAGTTACCGGACCAAGGGGACAGTTAATCAGCCCCAGCATTTT,CASSYRTKGTVNQPQHF
.,15,TRBJ1-1,TRBV6-5,.,TGTGCCAGCAGTCACAGGAGAGATATGAACACTGAAGCTTTCTTT,CASSHRRDMNTEAFF
.,15,TRBJ2-2,TRBV15,.,TGTGCCACCAGCAGAACAGATGAACAGACCGGGGAGCTGTTTTTT,CATSRTDEQTGELFF
.,13,TRBJ2-1,TRBV24-1,TRBD2,TGTGCCACCAGCAGGACTAGCGACAATGAGCAGTTCTTC,CATSRTSDNEQFF
.,16,TRBJ2-2,TRBV9,.,TGTGCCAGCAGCGTAGATGGCGGAATAGTCACCGGGGAGCTGTTTTTT,CASSVDGGIVTGELFF
.,14,TRBJ2-7,TRBV9,TRBD2,TGTGCCAGCAGCGGAGAACTAGCGGAATACGAGCAGTACTTC,CASSGELAEYEQYF
.,14,TRBJ2-5,TRBV5-5,TRBD1,TGTGCCAGCTGCCCAGGGGGCGGCCAAGAGACCCAGTACTTC,CASCPGGGQETQYF
once,15,TRBJ1-2,TRBV9,.,TGTGCCAGCAGCGTAGCTGGCGGAGGTAACTATGGCTACACCTTC,CASSVAGGGNYGYTF
once,16,TRBJ2-5,TRBV5-4,TRBD1,TGTGCCAGCAGCCCTGGGGGGACAGGGTTCGGGCAGACCCAGTACTTC,CASSPGGTGFGQTQYF
.,12,TRBJ2-5,TRBV11-3,.,TGTGCCAGCAGCTTGATCCGGGAGACCCAGTACTTC,CASSLIRETQYF